This TCR beta chain was captured in a study of shared clonotypes between healthy human individuals. Study-level information: Donors had three CD4 naive, three CD4 memory, two CD8 naive and one CD8 memory plate apiece.

Only in-frame clones appear in the TCRdb table, and some are missing; sequencing was by immunoSEQ multiplex PCR. The data show 950,000 to 1,200,000 clones, roughly 80% seen once. Germline lookup yields CDR1 MGHDK and CDR2 SYGVNS. V lost 2 bases, J lost 4 bases, and 3 bases lay in between. This CDR3 contains 11 residues. There are a few counts of this clone. The antigen is undetermined. At the DNA level, this CDR3 is encoded by other sequences in the same sample as well. Study-level findings and limits: Non-shared clonotypes were found to have lower generation probabilities than the clonotypes that were shared by all four of the sorted-subset donors. Clonotype sharing across a few donors was observed for around 4.8% of naive CD4 clonotypes. Generally, estimated richness proved larger in naive subsets than it did in memory subsets.

This clonotype was sampled from a man younger than 30 in good health. Some clones in this sample may be carry-over from other donors' samples. The chain has TRBV25-1 and TRBJ2-7; D call uncertain. What was sequenced was memory CD4+ T cells from PBMCs. Subset here: CD45RA-negative fraction. The CDR3: CASSERYEQYF. The CDR3 nucleotides read TGTGCCAGCAGTGAAAGGTACGAGCAGTACTTC.